This T cell receptor beta chain was profiled in a study of T cell responses to AZD1222 COVID-19 vaccine. Whole-study context: Pooled samples include second doses given at about 4 or 12 weeks. Broader study findings: Spike regions recognized by vaccine-associated CD4 TCRs spanned the protein, led by 160-218 and 743-854. In all cases, repertoires were sampled only after the peak T cell response.

Note on this clone: The antigen is undetermined.

Method: immunoSEQ multiplex PCR; TCRdb's copy keeps in-frame clones and lacks some. Found here are 40,000 to 65,000 clones, around 85% of them singletons; the top ten hold around 27%. This CDR3 is 14 amino acids long. V shed 5 bases and J shed 2 bases, with 10 bases lying between them. The germline V gene has CDR1 MDHEN and CDR2 SYDVKM. This chain joins TRBV28 and TRBJ1-3; tentative D call: TRBD1 (5 bases). This material consisted of peripheral blood, taken on day 0 of AZD1222 vaccination. This clonotype originated in an adult in good health. The CDR3 DNA follows: TGTGCCAGCAGTCCTGCAGGGACTGGAAACACCATATATTTT. It translates to CASSPAGTGNTIYF.